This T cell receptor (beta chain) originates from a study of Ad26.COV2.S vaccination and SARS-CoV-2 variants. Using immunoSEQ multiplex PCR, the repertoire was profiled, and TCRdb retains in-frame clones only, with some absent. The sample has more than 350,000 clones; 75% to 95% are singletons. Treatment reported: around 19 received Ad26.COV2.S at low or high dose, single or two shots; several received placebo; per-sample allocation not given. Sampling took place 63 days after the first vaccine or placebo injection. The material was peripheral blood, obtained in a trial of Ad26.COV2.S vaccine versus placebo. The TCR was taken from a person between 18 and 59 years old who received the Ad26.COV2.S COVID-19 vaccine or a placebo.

CDR3 sequence (DNA): TGTGCCTGGAGTGTACCGGGGAATAGTAATTCACCCCTCCACTTT. It specifies CAWSVPGNSNSPLHF. The V call is TRBV30, the J call TRBJ1-6; unclear D gene. Trimming cost V 0 bases and J 6 bases, with 12 bases left between them. The CDR3 is 15 amino acids. Germline-derived CDR1 and CDR2 are GTSNPN and SVGIG (reference sequence). Filled out from reference TRBV30 and TRBJ1-6, the complete variable domain reads SQTIHQWPATLVQPVGSPLSLECTVEGTSNPNLYWYRQAAGRGLQLLFYSVGIGQISSEVPQNLSASRPQDRQFILSSKKLLLSDSGFYLCAWSVPGNSNSPLHFGNGTRLTVT.